The following is a T cell receptor (beta chain) sequence with its context. Its antigen remains unidentified. These data come from a study of cytomegalovirus exposure and HLA in healthy donors. General study findings and limits: In a later analysis, HLA-C alleles had the fewest associated TCRs, DRB1 alleles the most. Reported performance of the classifier showed diagnosis of cytomegalovirus status with high specificity and sensitivity. Listed as cytomegalovirus-associated were 150 to 200 TCR beta chains.

Primers included in the PCR were 60 Vbeta and 13 Jbeta primers. Using immunoSEQ multiplex PCR, the repertoire was profiled, and TCRdb retains in-frame clones only, with some absent. Here the sample spans 92,000 or so clones, approximately 60% being singletons. Germline CDR1 reads MDHEN; CDR2 reads SYDVKM. V lost 6 bases, J lost 0 bases, and 22 bases lay in between. The CDR3 runs 18 residues. The TCR comes from a woman aged 45-60 years in good health and CMV-seropositive. The sample consisted of PBMCs. The genes are TRBV28 and TRBJ2-3, with D perhaps matching TRBD2 (5 bases). DNA of the CDR3: TGTGCCAGCAGAACCCCATCGATCGGGGAAACTAGCACAGATACGCAGTATTTT. It specifies CASRTPSIGETSTDTQYF.